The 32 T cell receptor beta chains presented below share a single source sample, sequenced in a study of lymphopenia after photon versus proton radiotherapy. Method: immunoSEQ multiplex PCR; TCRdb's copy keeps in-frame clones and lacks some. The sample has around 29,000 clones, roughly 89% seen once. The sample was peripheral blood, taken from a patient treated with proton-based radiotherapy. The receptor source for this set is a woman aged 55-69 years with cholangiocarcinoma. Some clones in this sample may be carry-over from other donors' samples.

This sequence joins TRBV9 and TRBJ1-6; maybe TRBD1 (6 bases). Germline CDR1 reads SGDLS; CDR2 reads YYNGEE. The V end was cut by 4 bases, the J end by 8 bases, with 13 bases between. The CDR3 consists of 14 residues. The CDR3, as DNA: TGTGCCAGCAGCCTCCGAGGGGGGCATTCACCCCTCCACTTT. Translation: CASSLRGGHSPLHF.

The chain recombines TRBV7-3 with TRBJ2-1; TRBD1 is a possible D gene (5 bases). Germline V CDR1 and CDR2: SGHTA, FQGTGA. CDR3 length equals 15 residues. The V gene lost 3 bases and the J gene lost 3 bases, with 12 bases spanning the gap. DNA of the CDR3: TGTGCCAGCAGCTTGACGGGTAGGGGCTACAATGAGCAGTTCTTC. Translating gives CASSLTGRGYNEQFF.

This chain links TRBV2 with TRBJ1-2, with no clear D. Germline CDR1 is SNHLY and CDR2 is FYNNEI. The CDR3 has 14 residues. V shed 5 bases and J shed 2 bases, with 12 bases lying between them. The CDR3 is CASSITQSNYGYTF. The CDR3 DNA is TGTGCCAGCAGTATAACTCAATCGAACTATGGCTACACCTTC.

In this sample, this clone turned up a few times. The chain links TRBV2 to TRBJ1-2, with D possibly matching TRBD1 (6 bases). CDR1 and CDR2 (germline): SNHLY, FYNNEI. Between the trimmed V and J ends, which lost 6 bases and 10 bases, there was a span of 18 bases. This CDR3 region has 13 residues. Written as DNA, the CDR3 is TGTGCCAGCAGCTTCGACAGGCGGTCCCCCTACACCTTC. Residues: CASSFDRRSPYTF.

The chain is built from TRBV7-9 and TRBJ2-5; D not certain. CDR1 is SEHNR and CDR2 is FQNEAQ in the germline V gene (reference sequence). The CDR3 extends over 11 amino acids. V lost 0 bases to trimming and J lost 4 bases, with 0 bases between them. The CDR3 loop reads CASSLAETQYF. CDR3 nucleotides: TGTGCCAGCAGCTTAGCAGAGACCCAGTACTTC.

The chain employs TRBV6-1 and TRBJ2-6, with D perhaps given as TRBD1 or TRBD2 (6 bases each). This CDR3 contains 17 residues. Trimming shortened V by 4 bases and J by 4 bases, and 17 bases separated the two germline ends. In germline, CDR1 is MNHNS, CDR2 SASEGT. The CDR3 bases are TGTGCCAGCAGTGCCCTGGGCGGCGGGACAGGGGCCAACGTCCTGACTTTC. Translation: CASSALGGGTGANVLTF.

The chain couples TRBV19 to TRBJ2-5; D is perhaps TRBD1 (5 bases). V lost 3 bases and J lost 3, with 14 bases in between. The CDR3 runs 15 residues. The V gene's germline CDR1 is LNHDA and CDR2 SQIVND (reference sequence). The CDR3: CASSIYSRTKETQYF. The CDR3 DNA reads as TGTGCCAGTAGTATCTACAGCCGGACAAAAGAGACCCAGTACTTC.

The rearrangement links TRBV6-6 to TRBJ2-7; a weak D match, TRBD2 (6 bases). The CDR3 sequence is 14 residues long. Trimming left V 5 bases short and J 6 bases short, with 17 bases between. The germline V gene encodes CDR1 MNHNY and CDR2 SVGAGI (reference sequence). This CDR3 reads CASSPAGGRREQYF. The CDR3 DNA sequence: TGTGCCAGCAGTCCCGCCGGGGGTCGTCGCGAGCAGTACTTC.

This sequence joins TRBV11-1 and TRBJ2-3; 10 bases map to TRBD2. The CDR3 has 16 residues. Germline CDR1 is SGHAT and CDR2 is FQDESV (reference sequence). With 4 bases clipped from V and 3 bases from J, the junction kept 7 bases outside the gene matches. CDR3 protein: CASSSTSGRGTDTQYF. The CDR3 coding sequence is TGTGCCAGCAGCTCAACAAGCGGGAGGGGAACAGATACGCAGTATTTT.

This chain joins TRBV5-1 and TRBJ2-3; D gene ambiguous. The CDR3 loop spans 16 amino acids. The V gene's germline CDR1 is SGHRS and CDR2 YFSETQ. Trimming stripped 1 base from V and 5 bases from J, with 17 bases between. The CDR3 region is CASSLQASRSGDTQYF. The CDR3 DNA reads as TGCGCCAGCAGCTTGCAGGCTAGTCGCAGTGGAGATACGCAGTATTTT.

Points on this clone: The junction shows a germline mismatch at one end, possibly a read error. The CDR3 DNA follows: TGTGCCAGTAAGGACCGGGACACGGCCCAATTTTTT. Encoded protein: CASKDRDTAQFF. The chain employs TRBV19 and TRBJ1-6; D perhaps matches TRBD1 (6 bases). Per the germline V gene, CDR1 is LNHDA and CDR2 is SQIVND (reference sequence). This CDR3 has 12 residues.

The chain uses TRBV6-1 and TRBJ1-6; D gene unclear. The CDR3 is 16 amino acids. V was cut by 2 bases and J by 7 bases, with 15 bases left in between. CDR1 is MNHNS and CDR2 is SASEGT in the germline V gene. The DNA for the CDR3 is TGTGCCAGCAGTGAAAGGACCGGAGCGACCAATTCACCCCTCCACTTT. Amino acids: CASSERTGATNSPLHF.

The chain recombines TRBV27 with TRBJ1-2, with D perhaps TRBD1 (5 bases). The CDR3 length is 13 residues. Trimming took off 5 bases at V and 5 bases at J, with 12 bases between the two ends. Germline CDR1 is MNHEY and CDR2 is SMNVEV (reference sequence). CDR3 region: CASSRDGRYGYTF. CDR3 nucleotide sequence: TGTGCCAGCAGTCGGGACGGTAGATATGGCTACACCTTC.

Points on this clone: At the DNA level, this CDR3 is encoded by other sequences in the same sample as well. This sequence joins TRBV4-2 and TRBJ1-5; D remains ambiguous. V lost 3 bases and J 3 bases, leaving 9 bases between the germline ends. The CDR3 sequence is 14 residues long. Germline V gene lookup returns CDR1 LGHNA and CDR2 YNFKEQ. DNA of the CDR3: TGTGCCAGCAGCCAGGACGGACTCAATCAGCCCCAGCATTTT. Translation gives CASSQDGLNQPQHF.

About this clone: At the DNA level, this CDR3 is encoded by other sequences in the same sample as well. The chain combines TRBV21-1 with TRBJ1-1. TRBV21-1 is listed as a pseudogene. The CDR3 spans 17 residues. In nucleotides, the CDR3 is TGTGCCAGCAGCAAGGGGACCGCATCCGTACTTACCACTGAAGCTTTCTTT. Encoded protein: CASSKGTASVLTTEAFF.

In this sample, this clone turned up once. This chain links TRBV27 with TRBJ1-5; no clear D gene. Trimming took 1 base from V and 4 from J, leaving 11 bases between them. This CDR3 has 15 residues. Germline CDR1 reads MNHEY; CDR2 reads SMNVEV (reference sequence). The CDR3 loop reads CASSLFGSKNQPQHF. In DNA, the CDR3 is TGTGCCAGCAGTTTATTCGGGTCGAAAAATCAGCCCCAGCATTTT.

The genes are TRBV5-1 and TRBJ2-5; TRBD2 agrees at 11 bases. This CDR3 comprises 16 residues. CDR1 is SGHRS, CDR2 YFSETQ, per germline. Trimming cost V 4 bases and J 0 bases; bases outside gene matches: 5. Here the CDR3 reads CASSPGLAGDQETQYF. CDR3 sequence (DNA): TGCGCCAGCAGCCCCGGACTAGCGGGCGACCAAGAGACCCAGTACTTC.

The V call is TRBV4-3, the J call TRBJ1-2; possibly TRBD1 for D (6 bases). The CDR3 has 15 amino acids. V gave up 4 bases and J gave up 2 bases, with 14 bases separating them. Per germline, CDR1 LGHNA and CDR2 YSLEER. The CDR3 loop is CASSPAGDGNYGYTF. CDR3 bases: TGCGCCAGCAGCCCGGCAGGGGACGGGAACTATGGCTACACCTTC.

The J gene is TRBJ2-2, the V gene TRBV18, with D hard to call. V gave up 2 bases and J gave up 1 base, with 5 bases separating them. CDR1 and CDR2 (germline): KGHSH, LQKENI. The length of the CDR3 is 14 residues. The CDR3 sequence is CASSPVGNTGELFF. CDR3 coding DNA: TGTGCCAGCTCACCAGTCGGGAACACCGGGGAGCTGTTTTTT. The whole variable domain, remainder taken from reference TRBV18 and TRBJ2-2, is NAGVMQNPRHLVRRRGQEARLRCSPMKGHSHVYWYRQLPEEGLKFMVYLQKENIIDESGMPKERFSAEFPKEGPSILRIQQVVRGDSAAYFCASSPVGNTGELFFGEGSRLTVL.

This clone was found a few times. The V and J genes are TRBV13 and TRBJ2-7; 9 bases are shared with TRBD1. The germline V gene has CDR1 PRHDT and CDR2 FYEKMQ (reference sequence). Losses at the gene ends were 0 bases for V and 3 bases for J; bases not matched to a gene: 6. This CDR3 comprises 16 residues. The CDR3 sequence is CASSLGRQGGVYEQYF. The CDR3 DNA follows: TGTGCCAGCAGCTTAGGCCGACAGGGGGGCGTCTACGAGCAGTACTTC. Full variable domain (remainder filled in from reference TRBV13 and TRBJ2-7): AAGVIQSPRHLIKEKRETATLKCYPIPRHDTVYWYQQGPGQDPQFLISFYEKMQSDKGSIPDRFSAQQFSDYHSELNMSSLELGDSALYFCASSLGRQGGVYEQYFGPGTRLTVT.

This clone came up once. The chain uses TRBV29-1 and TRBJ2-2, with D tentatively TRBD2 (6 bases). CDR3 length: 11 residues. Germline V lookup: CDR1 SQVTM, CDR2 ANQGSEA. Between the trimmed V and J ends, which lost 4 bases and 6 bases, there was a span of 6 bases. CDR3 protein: CSVGGAGELFF. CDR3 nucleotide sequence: TGCAGCGTTGGGGGGGCCGGGGAGCTGTTTTTT.

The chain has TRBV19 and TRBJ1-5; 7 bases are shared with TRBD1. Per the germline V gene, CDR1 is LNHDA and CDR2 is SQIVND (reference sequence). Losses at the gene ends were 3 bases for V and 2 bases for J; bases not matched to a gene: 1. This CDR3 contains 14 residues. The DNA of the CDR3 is TGTGCCAGTAGTATGGGGACAGGCAATCAGCCCCAGCATTTT. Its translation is CASSMGTGNQPQHF. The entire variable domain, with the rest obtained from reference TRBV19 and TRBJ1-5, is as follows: DGGITQSPKYLFRKEGQNVTLSCEQNLNHDAMYWYRQDPGQGLRLIYYSQIVNDFQKGDIAEGYSVSREKKESFPLTVTSAQKNPTAFYLCASSMGTGNQPQHFGDGTRLSIL.

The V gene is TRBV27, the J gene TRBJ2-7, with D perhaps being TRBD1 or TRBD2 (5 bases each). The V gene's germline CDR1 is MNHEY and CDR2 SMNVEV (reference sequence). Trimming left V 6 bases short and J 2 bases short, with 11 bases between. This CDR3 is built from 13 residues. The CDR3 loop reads CASSGQGAYEQYF. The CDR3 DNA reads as TGTGCCAGCAGCGGTCAGGGAGCCTACGAGCAGTACTTC.

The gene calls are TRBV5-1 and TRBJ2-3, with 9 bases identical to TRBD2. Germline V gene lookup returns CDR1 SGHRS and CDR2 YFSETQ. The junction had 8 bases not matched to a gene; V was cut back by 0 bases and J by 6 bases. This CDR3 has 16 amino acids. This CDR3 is CASSLELAGPADTQYF. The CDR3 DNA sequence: TGCGCCAGCAGCTTGGAACTAGCGGGCCCGGCGGATACGCAGTATTTT.

CDR3 in DNA: TGTGCCAGCTCACGGTCGGGACTTCAGTACGAGCAGTACTTC. Protein: CASSRSGLQYEQYF. The chain is built from TRBV18 and TRBJ2-7; possible D gene TRBD2, 6 bases. There are 14 residues in the CDR3. Germline V gene lookup returns CDR1 KGHSH and CDR2 LQKENI. The V end was cut by 4 bases, the J end by 4 bases, with 14 bases between.

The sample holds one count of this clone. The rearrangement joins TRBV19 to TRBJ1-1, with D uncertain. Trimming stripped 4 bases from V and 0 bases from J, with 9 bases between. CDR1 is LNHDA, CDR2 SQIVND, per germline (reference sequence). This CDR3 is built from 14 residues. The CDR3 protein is CASSKAWMNTEAFF. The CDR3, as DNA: TGTGCCAGTAGTAAAGCATGGATGAACACTGAAGCTTTCTTT. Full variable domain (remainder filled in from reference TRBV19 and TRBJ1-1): DGGITQSPKYLFRKEGQNVTLSCEQNLNHDAMYWYRQDPGQGLRLIYYSQIVNDFQKGDIAEGYSVSREKKESFPLTVTSAQKNPTAFYLCASSKAWMNTEAFFGQGTRLTVV.

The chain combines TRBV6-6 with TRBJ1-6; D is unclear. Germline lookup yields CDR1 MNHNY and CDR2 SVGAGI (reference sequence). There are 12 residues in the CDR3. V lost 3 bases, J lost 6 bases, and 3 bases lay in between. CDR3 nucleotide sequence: TGTGCCAGCAGTTATGTTAATTCACCCCTCCACTTT. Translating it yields CASSYVNSPLHF.

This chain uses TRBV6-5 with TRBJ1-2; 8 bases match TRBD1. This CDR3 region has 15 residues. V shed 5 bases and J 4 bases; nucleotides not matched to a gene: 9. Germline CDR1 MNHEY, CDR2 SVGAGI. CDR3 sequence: CASSPPRTGIYGYTF. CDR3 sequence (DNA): TGTGCCAGCAGTCCCCCACGGACAGGGATCTATGGCTACACCTTC.

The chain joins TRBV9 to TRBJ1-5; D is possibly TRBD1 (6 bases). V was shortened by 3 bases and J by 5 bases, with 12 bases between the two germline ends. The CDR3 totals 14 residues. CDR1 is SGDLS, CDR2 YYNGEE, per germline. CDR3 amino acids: CASSATGADQPQHF. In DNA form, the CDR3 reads TGTGCCAGCAGCGCCACGGGGGCAGATCAGCCCCAGCATTTT.

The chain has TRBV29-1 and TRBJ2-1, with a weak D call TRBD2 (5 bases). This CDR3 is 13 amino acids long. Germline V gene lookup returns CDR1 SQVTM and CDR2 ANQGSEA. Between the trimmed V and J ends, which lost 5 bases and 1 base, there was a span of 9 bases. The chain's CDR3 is CSVRSGSYNEQFF. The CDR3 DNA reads TGCAGCGTTCGGAGCGGTTCCTACAATGAGCAGTTCTTC.

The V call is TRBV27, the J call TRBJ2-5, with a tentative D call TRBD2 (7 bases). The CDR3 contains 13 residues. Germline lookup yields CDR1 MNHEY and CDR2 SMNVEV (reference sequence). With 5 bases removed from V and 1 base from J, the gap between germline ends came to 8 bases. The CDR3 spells CASSRGAQETQYF. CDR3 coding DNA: TGTGCCAGCAGTCGGGGGGCCCAAGAGACCCAGTACTTC.

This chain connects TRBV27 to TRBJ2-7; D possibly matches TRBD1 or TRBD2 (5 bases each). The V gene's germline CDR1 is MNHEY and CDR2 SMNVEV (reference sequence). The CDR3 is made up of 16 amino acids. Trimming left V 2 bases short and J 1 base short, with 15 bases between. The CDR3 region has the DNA TGTGCCAGCAGTTTAGGTTGGGGACGGGATTCCTACGAGCAGTACTTC. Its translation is CASSLGWGRDSYEQYF.